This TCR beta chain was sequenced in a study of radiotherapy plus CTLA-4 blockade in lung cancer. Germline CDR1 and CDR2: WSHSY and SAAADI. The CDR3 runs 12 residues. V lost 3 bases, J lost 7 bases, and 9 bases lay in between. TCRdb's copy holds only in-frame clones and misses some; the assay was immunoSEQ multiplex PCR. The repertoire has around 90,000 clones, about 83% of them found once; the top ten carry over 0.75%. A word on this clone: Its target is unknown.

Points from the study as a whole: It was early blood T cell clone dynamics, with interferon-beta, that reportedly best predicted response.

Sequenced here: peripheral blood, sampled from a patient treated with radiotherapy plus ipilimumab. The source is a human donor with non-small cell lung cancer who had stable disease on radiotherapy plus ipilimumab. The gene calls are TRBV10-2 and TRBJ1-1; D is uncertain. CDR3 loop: CASSDQEGEAFF. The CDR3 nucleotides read TGCGCCAGCAGTGACCAGGAAGGTGAAGCTTTCTTT.